These 11 T cell receptor beta chains were all obtained from the same sample, sequenced in a study of cytomegalovirus exposure and HLA in healthy donors. PCR was performed using 60 Vbeta and 13 Jbeta primers. Assay: immunoSEQ multiplex PCR; the TCRdb copy retains only in-frame clones and omits some. This table holds roughly 160,000 clones, 70% to 90% found once. The sample consisted of PBMCs. These receptors originate from a male donor in good health and CMV-seronegative.

The chain recombines TRBV7-8 with TRBJ2-7; D may be TRBD2 (6 bases). The V gene lost 3 bases and the J gene lost 0 bases, with 9 bases spanning the gap. The CDR3 is made up of 14 amino acids. Germline lookup yields CDR1 SGHVS and CDR2 FQNEAQ. This chain's CDR3 is CASSLLASSYEQYF. The CDR3 nucleotides read TGTGCCAGCAGCTTGCTAGCGAGCTCCTACGAGCAGTACTTC.

The chain recombines TRBV5-1 with TRBJ2-3, with D possibly TRBD1 on 5 matching bases. The V gene lost 0 bases and the J gene lost 1 base, with 12 bases spanning the gap. Germline values: CDR1 SGHRS, CDR2 YFSETQ. This CDR3 has 16 residues. The CDR3 nucleotides read TGCGCCAGCAGCTTGGAAGGGGCGCGAGGCACAGATACGCAGTATTTT. Its translation is CASSLEGARGTDTQYF.

This chain links TRBV18 with TRBJ2-5; D is unresolved. The V and J ends lost 2 bases and 1 base respectively, with 5 bases between them. Germline-derived CDR1 and CDR2 are KGHSH and LQKENI. The CDR3 length is 13 residues. This CDR3 reads CASSPVFQETQYF. CDR3 bases: TGTGCCAGCTCACCAGTATTCCAAGAGACCCAGTACTTC.

This rearrangement joins TRBV7-2 to TRBJ1-2; D unclear. The CDR3 spans 13 residues. The V and J ends lost 0 bases and 6 bases respectively, with 8 bases between them. The germline CDR1 and CDR2 sequences are SGHTA and FQGNSA. In DNA form, the CDR3 reads TGTGCCAGCAGCTTAGCCGCGGGAAATGGCTACACCTTC. Protein sequence: CASSLAAGNGYTF.

This chain links TRBV30 with TRBJ2-2, with 9 bases that match TRBD1. CDR1 GTSNPN and CDR2 SVGIG come from the germline V gene (reference sequence). The junction had 8 bases not matched to a gene; V was cut back by 0 bases and J by 6 bases. CDR3 size: 16 residues. CDR3 residues: CAWSVRGQGRAGELFF. CDR3 DNA sequence: TGTGCCTGGAGTGTGCGGGGACAGGGTCGCGCCGGGGAGCTGTTTTTT.

The V gene is TRBV28, the J gene TRBJ2-7; TRBD2 matches at 9 bases. The germline V gene encodes CDR1 MDHEN and CDR2 SYDVKM. The CDR3 runs 17 residues. V shed 2 bases, J shed 2 bases, and the junction held 10 bases outside the gene matches. Here the CDR3 reads CASSLRGGLAGTYEQYF. CDR3 nucleotide sequence: TGTGCCAGCAGTTTAAGGGGGGGTCTAGCGGGAACCTACGAGCAGTACTTC.

This clone appeared once. V and J are TRBV5-1 and TRBJ2-3; D is undetermined. Germline CDR1 reads SGHRS; CDR2 reads YFSETQ. This CDR3 region has 12 residues. V gave up 4 bases and J gave up 3 bases, with 6 bases separating them. The CDR3 region is CASSPTTDTQYF. The CDR3 DNA reads TGCGCCAGCAGCCCTACGACAGATACGCAGTATTTT.

The chain employs TRBV19 and TRBJ1-5; D possibly corresponds to TRBD1 (6 bases). Germline CDR1 reads LNHDA; CDR2 reads SQIVND (reference sequence). The CDR3 sequence is 13 residues long. The germline V and J ends were trimmed by 7 bases and 4 bases, with 11 bases remaining between them. This CDR3 reads CASTQRGNQPQHF. The CDR3 bases are TGTGCCAGTACCCAAAGGGGGAATCAGCCCCAGCATTTT.

This clone has just one count. The chain joins TRBV5-1 to TRBJ2-7, with D maybe TRBD1 (6 bases). CDR3 length equals 16 residues. CDR1 is SGHRS and CDR2 is YFSETQ in the germline V gene. V was clipped by 2 bases and J by 1 base, with 16 bases between them. The CDR3 protein is CASSFNLQGNSYEQYF. The CDR3 DNA follows: TGCGCCAGCAGCTTCAATTTACAGGGAAATTCCTACGAGCAGTACTTC.

The V and J genes are TRBV6-6 and TRBJ1-2; tentative D call: TRBD1 (5 bases). V lost 7 bases and J lost 7, with 10 bases in between. The CDR3 runs to 11 residues. CDR1 and CDR2 (germline): MNHNY, SVGAGI (reference sequence). The CDR3 nucleotides read TGTGCCAGCACAACAGGAGCTGGCTACACCTTC. Its translation is CASTTGAGYTF.

This chain uses TRBV7-9 with TRBJ1-1; D unclear. CDR3 length: 16 amino acids. Germline CDR1 and CDR2: SEHNR and FQNEAQ (reference sequence). Deletions cut 0 bases from V and 6 bases from J, with 17 bases between. CDR3 region: CASSLAVLGLDAEAFF. In DNA form, the CDR3 reads TGTGCCAGCAGCTTAGCGGTTCTAGGCCTCGACGCTGAAGCTTTCTTT.